The present entry profiles one TCR beta chain with its context. In the original processing: Amplifying reference gene primers gave estimates of nucleated cell counts. The repertoire was sequenced with immunoSEQ multiplex PCR; TCRdb's copy has only in-frame clones and lacks some. V, J and clone size were drawn from that table, and D and trimming were deduced from the DNA. The sample has approximately 140,000 clones; 87% are singletons. The length of the CDR3 is 15 residues. CDR1 and CDR2 (germline): MNHEY, SVGAGI. V lost 0 bases, J lost 1 base, and 10 bases lay in between. The sample comes from a study of blood T cell repertoires in COVID-19. Whole-study context: The origin of the acute and convalescent COVID-19 samples was the United States, Italy and Spain. The analysed material was cDNA or gDNA that came from T cells, B-cell-depleted T cells, or PBMCs.

The chain has TRBV6-5 and TRBJ2-7; no firm D call. This receptor was identified in an older woman with active or convalescent COVID-19. The sequenced material came from peripheral blood. The CDR3 loop reads CASSYSTDRSYEQYF. The DNA of the CDR3 is TGTGCCAGCAGTTACTCCACAGATCGGTCCTACGAGCAGTACTTC.